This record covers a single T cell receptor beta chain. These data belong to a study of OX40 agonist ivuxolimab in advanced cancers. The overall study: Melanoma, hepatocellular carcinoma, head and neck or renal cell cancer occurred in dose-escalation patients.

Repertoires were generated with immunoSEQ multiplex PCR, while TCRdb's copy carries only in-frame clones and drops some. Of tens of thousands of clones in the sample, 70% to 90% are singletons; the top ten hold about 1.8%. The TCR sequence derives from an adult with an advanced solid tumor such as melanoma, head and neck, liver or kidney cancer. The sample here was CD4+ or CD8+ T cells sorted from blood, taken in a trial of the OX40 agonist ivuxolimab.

The CDR3 DNA follows: TGTGCCAGCAGCAAAGCAGGCAGGGGGCAAGAGACCCAGTACTTC. Translated: CASSKAGRGQETQYF. The chain is built from TRBV21-1 and TRBJ2-5; no DNA check was done on the table's D call, TRBD1. TRBV21-1 is assigned pseudogene status. This CDR3 contains 15 residues.